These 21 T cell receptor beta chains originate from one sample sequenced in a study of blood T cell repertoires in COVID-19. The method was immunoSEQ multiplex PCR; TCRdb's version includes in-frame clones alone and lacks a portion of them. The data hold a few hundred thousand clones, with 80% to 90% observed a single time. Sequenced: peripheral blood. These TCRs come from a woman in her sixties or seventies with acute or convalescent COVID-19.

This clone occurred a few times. This CDR3 reads CATRGTGRDEKLFF. CDR3 bases: TGTGCCACCAGAGGGACAGGGAGGGACGAAAAACTGTTTTTT. The chain uses TRBV24-1 and TRBJ1-4; TRBD1 aligns across 9 bases. This CDR3 is built from 14 residues. Germline V gives CDR1 KGHDR, CDR2 SFDVKD. The trim removed 7 bases at V and 8 bases at J, leaving 7 bases unmatched.

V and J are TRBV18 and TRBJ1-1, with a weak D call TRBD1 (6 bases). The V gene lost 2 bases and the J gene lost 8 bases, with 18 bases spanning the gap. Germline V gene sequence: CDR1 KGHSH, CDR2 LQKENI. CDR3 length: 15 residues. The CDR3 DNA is TGTGCCAGCTCACCAAGTCTCGGGGGGGGCCTCGAAGCTTTCTTT. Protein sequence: CASSPSLGGGLEAFF.

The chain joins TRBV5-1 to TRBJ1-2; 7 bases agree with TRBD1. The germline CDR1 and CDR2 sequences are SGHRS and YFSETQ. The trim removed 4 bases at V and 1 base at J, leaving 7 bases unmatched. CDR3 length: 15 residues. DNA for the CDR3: TGCGCCAGCAGCCAGGGACAGACTATTAACTATGGCTACACCTTC. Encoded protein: CASSQGQTINYGYTF.

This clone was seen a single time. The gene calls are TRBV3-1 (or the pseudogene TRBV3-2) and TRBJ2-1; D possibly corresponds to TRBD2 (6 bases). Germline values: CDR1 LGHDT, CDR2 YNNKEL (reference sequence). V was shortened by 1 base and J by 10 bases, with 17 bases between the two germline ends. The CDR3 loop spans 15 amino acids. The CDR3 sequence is CASSQGLSGTSEQFF. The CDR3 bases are TGTGCCAGCAGCCAAGGGCTTTCTGGGACTTCCGAGCAGTTCTTC.

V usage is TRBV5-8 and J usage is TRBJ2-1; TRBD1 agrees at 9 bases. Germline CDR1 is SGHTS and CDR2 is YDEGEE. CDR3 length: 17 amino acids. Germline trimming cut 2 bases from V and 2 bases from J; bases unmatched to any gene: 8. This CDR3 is CASSFVTGTGTYNEQFF. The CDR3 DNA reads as TGTGCCAGCAGCTTTGTAACCGGGACAGGGACCTACAATGAGCAGTTCTTC.

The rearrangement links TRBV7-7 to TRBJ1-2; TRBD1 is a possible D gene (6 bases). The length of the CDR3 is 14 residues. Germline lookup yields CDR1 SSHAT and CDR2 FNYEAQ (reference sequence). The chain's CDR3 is CASGKGQPERGYTF. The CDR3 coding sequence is TGTGCTAGCGGGAAAGGACAGCCCGAACGGGGCTACACCTTC.

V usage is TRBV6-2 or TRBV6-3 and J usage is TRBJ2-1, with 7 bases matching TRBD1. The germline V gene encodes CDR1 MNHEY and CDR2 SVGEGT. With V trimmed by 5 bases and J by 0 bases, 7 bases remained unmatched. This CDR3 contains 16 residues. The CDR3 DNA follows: TGTGCCAGCAGTAGCAGGGGGACGAGCTCCTACAATGAGCAGTTCTTC. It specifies CASSSRGTSSYNEQFF.

In nucleotides, the CDR3 is TGTGCCAGTAACGGCTGGACAGGGGGCTACTACACCTTC. The encoded protein is CASNGWTGGYYTF. The chain recombines TRBV19 with TRBJ1-2, with 11 bases identical to TRBD1. J lost 10 bases, V lost 7 bases, and 8 bases had no gene match. Germline V gene sequence: CDR1 LNHDA, CDR2 SQIVND (reference sequence). CDR3 length: 13 amino acids.

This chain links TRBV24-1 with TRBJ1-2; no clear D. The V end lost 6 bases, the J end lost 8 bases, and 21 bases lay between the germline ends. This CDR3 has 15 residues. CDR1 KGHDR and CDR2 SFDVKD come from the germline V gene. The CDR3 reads CATSPGPGSRNGYTF. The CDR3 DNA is TGTGCCACCAGTCCCGGCCCCGGGAGCAGGAACGGCTACACCTTC.

CDR3 sequence (DNA): TGTGCCAGCAGCTTGGGTGATAGCTACACCGGGGAGCTGTTTTTT. It is translated as CASSLGDSYTGELFF. The chain joins TRBV5-4 to TRBJ2-2; D is undetermined. V was shortened by 0 bases and J by 3 bases, with 9 bases between the two germline ends. CDR3 length equals 15 residues. Germline V CDR1 and CDR2: SGHNT, YYREEE (reference sequence).

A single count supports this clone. This CDR3 is CAVGALDSYNSPLHF. The CDR3 nucleotides are TGTGCCGTGGGCGCTCTTGACTCCTATAATTCACCCCTCCACTTT. The V call is TRBV30, the J call TRBJ1-6; D not certain. Looked up from germline, CDR1 is GTSNPN and CDR2 is SVGIG (reference sequence). CDR3 length: 15 amino acids. V was trimmed by 8 bases and J by 0 bases, leaving 14 bases between them.

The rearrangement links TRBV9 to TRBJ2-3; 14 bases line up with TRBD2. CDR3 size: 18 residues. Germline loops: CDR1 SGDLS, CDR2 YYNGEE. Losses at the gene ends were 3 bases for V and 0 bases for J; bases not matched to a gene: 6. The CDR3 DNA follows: TGTGCCAGCAGCGCCGGGACTAGCGGGAGAACTAGCACAGATACGCAGTATTTT. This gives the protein CASSAGTSGRTSTDTQYF.

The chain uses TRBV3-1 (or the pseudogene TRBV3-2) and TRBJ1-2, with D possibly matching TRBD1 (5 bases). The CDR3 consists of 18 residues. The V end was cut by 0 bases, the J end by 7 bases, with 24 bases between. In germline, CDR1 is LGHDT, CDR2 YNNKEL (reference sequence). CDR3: CASSQDQGRIITTPGYTF. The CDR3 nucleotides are TGTGCCAGCAGCCAAGATCAGGGCAGAATAATTACGACCCCTGGCTACACCTTC.

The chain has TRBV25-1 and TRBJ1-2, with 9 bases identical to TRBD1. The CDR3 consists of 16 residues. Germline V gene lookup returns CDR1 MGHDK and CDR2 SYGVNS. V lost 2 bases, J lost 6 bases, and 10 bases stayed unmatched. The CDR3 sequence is CASSERRDRERDGYTF. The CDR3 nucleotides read TGTGCCAGCAGTGAACGGAGGGACAGGGAGAGGGATGGCTACACCTTC.

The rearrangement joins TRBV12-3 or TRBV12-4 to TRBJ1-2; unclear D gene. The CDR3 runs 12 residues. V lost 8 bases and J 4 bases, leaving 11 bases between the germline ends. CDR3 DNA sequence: TGTGCCAGCCGGTTCGGAGCCTATGGCTACACCTTC. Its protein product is CASRFGAYGYTF.

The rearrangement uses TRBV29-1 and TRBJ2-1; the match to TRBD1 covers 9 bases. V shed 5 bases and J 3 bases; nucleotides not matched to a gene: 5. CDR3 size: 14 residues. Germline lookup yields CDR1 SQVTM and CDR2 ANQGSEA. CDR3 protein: CSVRGDRDYNEQFF. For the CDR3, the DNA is TGCAGCGTTCGGGGGGACAGGGACTACAATGAGCAGTTCTTC.

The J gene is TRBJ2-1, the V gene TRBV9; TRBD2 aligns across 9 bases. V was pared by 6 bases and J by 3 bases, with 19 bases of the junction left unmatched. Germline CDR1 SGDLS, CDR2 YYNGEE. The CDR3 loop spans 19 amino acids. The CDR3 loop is CASTRDWTRGGGSYNEQFF. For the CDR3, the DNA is TGTGCCAGCACCAGAGATTGGACTCGCGGGGGGGGAAGCTACAATGAGCAGTTCTTC.

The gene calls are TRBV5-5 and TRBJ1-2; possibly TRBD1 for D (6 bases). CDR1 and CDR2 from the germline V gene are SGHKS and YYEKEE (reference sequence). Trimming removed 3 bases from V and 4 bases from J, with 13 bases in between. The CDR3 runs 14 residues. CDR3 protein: CASSSGPTGYGYTF. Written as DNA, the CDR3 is TGTGCCAGCAGCTCGGGTCCGACAGGCTATGGCTACACCTTC.

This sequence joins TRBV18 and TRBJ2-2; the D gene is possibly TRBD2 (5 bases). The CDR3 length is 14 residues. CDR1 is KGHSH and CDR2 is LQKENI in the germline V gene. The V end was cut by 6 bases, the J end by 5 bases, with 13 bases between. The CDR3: CASSREQGTGELFF. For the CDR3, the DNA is TGTGCCAGCTCCCGGGAACAAGGGACCGGGGAGCTGTTTTTT.

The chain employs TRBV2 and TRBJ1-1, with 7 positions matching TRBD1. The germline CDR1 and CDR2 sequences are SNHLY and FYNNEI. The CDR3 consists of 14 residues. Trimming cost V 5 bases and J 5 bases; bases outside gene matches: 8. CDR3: CASSFQGGQTEAFF. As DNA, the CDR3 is TGTGCCAGCAGTTTTCAAGGGGGCCAGACTGAAGCTTTCTTT.

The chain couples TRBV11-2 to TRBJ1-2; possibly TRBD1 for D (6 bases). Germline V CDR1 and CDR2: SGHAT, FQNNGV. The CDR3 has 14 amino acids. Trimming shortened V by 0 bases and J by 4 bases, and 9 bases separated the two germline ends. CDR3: CASSLEPGVYGYTF. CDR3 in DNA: TGTGCCAGCAGCTTAGAACCAGGGGTCTATGGCTACACCTTC.